One sample yielded the 27 T cell receptor beta chains listed below, sequenced in a study of blood T cell repertoires in COVID-19. This table comes from immunoSEQ multiplex PCR, and its TCRdb copy is limited to in-frame clones, with some not included. The data show about 210,000 clones, roughly 81% seen once. What was sequenced was peripheral blood. These receptors were collected from a woman in her fifties or sixties with active or convalescent COVID-19.

The chain couples TRBV7-9 to TRBJ2-5; TRBD1 matches at 8 bases. V gave up 6 bases and J gave up 5 bases; unmatched junction bases: 17. CDR1 and CDR2 from the germline V gene are SEHNR and FQNEAQ (reference sequence). The CDR3 contains 17 residues. CDR3 loop: CASRPGGWDRQAETQYF. The CDR3, as DNA: TGTGCCAGCAGGCCAGGCGGATGGGACAGGCAAGCTGAGACCCAGTACTTC.

The rearrangement links TRBV19 to TRBJ1-4; 9 bases match TRBD1. Germline V CDR1 and CDR2: LNHDA, SQIVND (reference sequence). Trimming cost V 7 bases and J 7 bases; bases outside gene matches: 16. The CDR3 is 17 amino acids. CDR3 bases: TGTGCCAGTAAGGTGGGGACAGGGACGGCGAGAGGTGAAAAACTGTTTTTT. Protein product: CASKVGTGTARGEKLFF.

The gene calls are TRBV7-9 and TRBJ1-5; 7 nucleotides line up with TRBD1. Unmatched junction bases numbered 8, after V lost 5 bases and J lost 4 bases. The CDR3 extends over 15 amino acids. CDR1 is SEHNR and CDR2 is FQNEAQ in the germline V gene (reference sequence). CDR3 in amino acids: CASSRAGTANQPQHF. CDR3 nucleotides: TGTGCCAGCAGCCGAGCTGGGACAGCGAATCAGCCCCAGCATTTT.

This clone was counted once. The genes are TRBV7-9 and TRBJ2-1, with TRBD2 matching 8 bases. J gave up 4 bases and V 8 bases, and 10 bases lay outside the gene matches. The CDR3 is 15 residues long. CDR1 is SEHNR, CDR2 FQNEAQ, per germline (reference sequence). CDR3 protein: CASGEERGYYNEQFF. The CDR3, as DNA: TGTGCCAGCGGGGAAGAGCGGGGGTATTACAATGAGCAGTTCTTC.

The chain is built from TRBV5-1 and TRBJ1-5; possibly TRBD1 for D (5 bases). V shed 2 bases and J shed 4 bases, with 10 bases lying between them. The length of the CDR3 is 14 residues. The germline V gene has CDR1 SGHRS and CDR2 YFSETQ. CDR3 nucleotide sequence: TGCGCCAGCAGCTTAGGGGATGGGAATCAGCCCCAGCATTTT. Its protein is CASSLGDGNQPQHF.

This clone has just a few counts. The rearrangement links TRBV5-1 to TRBJ1-4; TRBD1 aligns across 7 bases. CDR1 is SGHRS, CDR2 YFSETQ, per germline. The CDR3 runs 16 residues. The trim removed 4 bases at V and 3 bases at J, leaving 9 bases unmatched. For the CDR3, the DNA is TGCGCCAGCAGCCTCCATAGGAGGGGGCCTAATGAAAAACTGTTTTTT. As protein: CASSLHRRGPNEKLFF.

This chain joins TRBV5-1 and TRBJ1-5; no clear D gene. In germline, CDR1 is SGHRS, CDR2 YFSETQ. Trimming cost V 4 bases and J 0 bases, with 11 bases left between them. The CDR3 runs 15 residues. The CDR3 nucleotides read TGCGCCAGCAGCCCGGGAGTCTATAGCAATCAGCCCCAGCATTTT. This codes for CASSPGVYSNQPQHF.

The chain joins TRBV6-5 to TRBJ2-6; D is ambiguous. This CDR3 contains 15 residues. Trimming removed 7 bases from V and 0 bases from J, with 10 bases in between. The germline gives CDR1 MNHEY, CDR2 SVGAGI. CDR3 in amino acids: CASTHSLSGANVLTF. The DNA of the CDR3 is TGTGCCAGCACCCACAGCCTCTCTGGGGCCAACGTCCTGACTTTC.

Only a few counts were recorded for this clone. The V and J genes are TRBV2 and TRBJ1-1, with a tentative D call TRBD1 (6 bases). The CDR3 has 12 residues. The ends were cut back, 6 bases at V and 6 bases at J, with 11 bases in the middle. The germline gives CDR1 SNHLY, CDR2 FYNNEI. The CDR3 reads CASSQGRAEAFF. The CDR3 region has the DNA TGTGCCAGCAGCCAGGGGAGGGCTGAAGCTTTCTTT.

This sequence joins TRBV7-7 and TRBJ2-2; TRBD2 matches at 14 bases. J was trimmed by 0 bases and V by 3 bases; bases with no gene match: 3. Germline loops: CDR1 SSHAT, CDR2 FNYEAQ (reference sequence). There are 18 residues in the CDR3. CDR3 protein: CASSLGLAGAANTGELFF. The CDR3 bases are TGTGCCAGCAGCTTGGGACTAGCGGGAGCCGCGAACACCGGGGAGCTGTTTTTT.

The V call is TRBV5-1, the J call TRBJ2-2, with D unclear. The V gene's germline CDR1 is SGHRS and CDR2 YFSETQ. V was clipped by 0 bases and J by 2 bases, with 14 bases between them. This CDR3 spans 17 amino acids. CDR3 region: CASSLALVTLNTGELFF. The CDR3 nucleotides are TGCGCCAGCAGCTTGGCCTTGGTGACTTTAAACACCGGGGAGCTGTTTTTT.

The chain is built from TRBV3-1 (or the pseudogene TRBV3-2) and TRBJ1-2; a possible D gene is TRBD1 (5 bases). This CDR3 contains 13 residues. Germline V gives CDR1 LGHDT, CDR2 YNNKEL (reference sequence). V lost 2 bases to trimming and J lost 8 bases, with 12 bases between them. The CDR3 DNA sequence: TGTGCCAGCAGCCAAAGTGCCGGGGGGGGCTACACCTTC. It specifies CASSQSAGGGYTF.

In its sample, this clone was seen a few times. This chain links TRBV27 with TRBJ2-3; TRBD2 matches at 10 bases. The CDR3 contains 15 residues. Germline CDR1 is MNHEY and CDR2 is SMNVEV (reference sequence). Losses at the gene ends were 5 bases for V and 4 bases for J; bases not matched to a gene: 6. CDR3 sequence (DNA): TGTGCCAGCAGTCCCGAGCGGGGGGGGTCAGATACGCAGTATTTT. This encodes CASSPERGGSDTQYF.

The chain has TRBV5-1 and TRBJ1-4; D may be TRBD1 (6 bases). This CDR3 spans 16 amino acids. The germline V and J ends were trimmed by 4 bases and 4 bases, with 17 bases remaining between them. From germline, CDR1 is SGHRS and CDR2 YFSETQ. For the CDR3, the DNA is TGCGCCAGCAGCCCCACGCCCGGACAGAGTAATGAAAAACTGTTTTTT. Amino acids: CASSPTPGQSNEKLFF.

The chain joins TRBV6-5 to TRBJ2-3; D remains unclear. V was cut by 8 bases and J by 0 bases, with 15 bases left in between. Germline CDR1 is MNHEY and CDR2 is SVGAGI. The CDR3 has 15 residues. The CDR3 here is CASVPSQASTDTQYF. The CDR3 nucleotides are TGTGCCAGCGTACCCTCCCAGGCTAGCACAGATACGCAGTATTTT.

V usage is TRBV6-5 and J usage is TRBJ2-7, with D possibly being TRBD2 (5 bases). Trimming removed 4 bases at V and 5 bases at J, with 12 bases between. The CDR3 consists of 13 residues. Germline assignment: CDR1 MNHEY and CDR2 SVGAGI. CDR3 region: CASSSPRANEQYF. The CDR3 DNA reads as TGTGCCAGCAGTTCTCCGAGGGCCAACGAGCAGTACTTC.

The chain carries TRBV28 and TRBJ2-7; 7 bases match TRBD2. The trim removed 6 bases at V and 1 base at J, leaving 9 bases unmatched. The CDR3 loop spans 15 amino acids. Looked up from germline, CDR1 is MDHEN and CDR2 is SYDVKM. The DNA for the CDR3 is TGTGCCAGCAGCCCGGGGGGACGGATGTCCTACGAGCAGTACTTC. The encoded protein is CASSPGGRMSYEQYF.

V gene TRBV7-9 combines with J gene TRBJ1-2, with D perhaps TRBD1 (6 bases). The V end was cut by 5 bases, the J end by 6 bases, with 16 bases between. The CDR3 runs to 14 residues. Germline values: CDR1 SEHNR, CDR2 FQNEAQ (reference sequence). CDR3 loop: CASSVAAGGDGYTF. DNA for the CDR3: TGTGCCAGCAGCGTGGCGGCGGGGGGCGATGGCTACACCTTC.

The rearrangement uses TRBV11-2 and TRBJ1-4; D may be TRBD1 (6 bases). This CDR3 spans 15 amino acids. V lost 0 bases and J lost 5, with 10 bases in between. The V gene's germline CDR1 is SGHAT and CDR2 FQNNGV. The CDR3 DNA is TGTGCCAGCAGCTTAGAAACAGGGCCCAATGAAAAACTGTTTTTT. Its protein is CASSLETGPNEKLFF.

This chain joins TRBV28 and TRBJ2-7; D may be TRBD1 (5 bases). The ends were cut back, 6 bases at V and 6 bases at J, with 18 bases in the middle. Germline lookup yields CDR1 MDHEN and CDR2 SYDVKM. The CDR3 is 14 amino acids. In DNA form, the CDR3 reads TGTGCCAGCAGGCGAGGACCCCAGGGCGGCGAGCAGTACTTC. Residues: CASRRGPQGGEQYF.

The rearrangement joins TRBV5-6 to TRBJ2-7; TRBD1 agrees at 8 bases. After removal of 5 bases from V and 4 bases from J, the junction contained 5 bases not matched to a gene. The CDR3 has 13 residues. The germline CDR1 and CDR2 sequences are SGHDT and YYEEEE. The CDR3 DNA is TGTGCCAGCAGGAAACAGGGGGTATACGAGCAGTACTTC. It specifies CASRKQGVYEQYF.

The chain uses TRBV2 and TRBJ2-3; tentatively, D is TRBD2 (5 bases). Trimming removed 5 bases at V and 6 bases at J, with 6 bases between. CDR1 is SNHLY, CDR2 FYNNEI, per germline. The CDR3 has 11 residues. CDR3 in amino acids: CASSWRDTQYF. CDR3 in DNA: TGTGCCAGCAGTTGGAGGGATACGCAGTATTTT.

This rearrangement joins TRBV5-4 to TRBJ2-5; possibly TRBD2 for D (5 bases). V lost 0 bases and J lost 5, with 17 bases in between. Germline V gives CDR1 SGHNT, CDR2 YYREEE (reference sequence). The CDR3 spans 16 residues. In nucleotides, the CDR3 is TGTGCCAGCAGCTTGGGGAGGTCCCCCCTCGTGGAGACCCAGTACTTC. Translated: CASSLGRSPLVETQYF.

V is TRBV9 and J is TRBJ1-1; D might be TRBD1 (6 bases). This CDR3 is 17 amino acids long. V shed 1 base and J shed 0 bases, with 16 bases lying between them. Germline V gene sequence: CDR1 SGDLS, CDR2 YYNGEE. CDR3 region: CASSVRWPGTMNTEAFF. DNA of the CDR3: TGTGCCAGCAGCGTAAGGTGGCCCGGGACAATGAACACTGAAGCTTTCTTT.

This chain connects TRBV11-2 to TRBJ2-1, with TRBD1 identical over 8 bases. Germline values: CDR1 SGHAT, CDR2 FQNNGV. The ends lost 4 bases at V and 10 bases at J; junction bases unmatched: 9. CDR3 size: 14 residues. The CDR3 is CASSSGQGKSEQFF. For the CDR3, the DNA is TGTGCCAGCAGCTCCGGACAGGGTAAAAGCGAGCAGTTCTTC.

The count of this clone is one. J is TRBJ1-1 and V is TRBV7-9; 7 bases match TRBD1. The CDR3 is made up of 13 amino acids. V shed 4 bases, J shed 11 bases, and the junction held 10 bases outside the gene matches. Germline V gene lookup returns CDR1 SEHNR and CDR2 FQNEAQ (reference sequence). DNA for the CDR3: TGTGCCAGCAGCTCGGGACAGCTCCTGCGGGCTTTCTTT. This encodes CASSSGQLLRAFF.

The chain uses TRBV27 and TRBJ2-1; 12 positions agree with TRBD2. Germline values: CDR1 MNHEY, CDR2 SMNVEV (reference sequence). The junction had 8 bases not matched to a gene; V was cut back by 5 bases and J by 9 bases. This CDR3 region has 15 residues. CDR3 nucleotides: TGTGCCAGCAGTCCATGGACTAGCGGGAAGGGTGAGCAGTTCTTC. Protein: CASSPWTSGKGEQFF.